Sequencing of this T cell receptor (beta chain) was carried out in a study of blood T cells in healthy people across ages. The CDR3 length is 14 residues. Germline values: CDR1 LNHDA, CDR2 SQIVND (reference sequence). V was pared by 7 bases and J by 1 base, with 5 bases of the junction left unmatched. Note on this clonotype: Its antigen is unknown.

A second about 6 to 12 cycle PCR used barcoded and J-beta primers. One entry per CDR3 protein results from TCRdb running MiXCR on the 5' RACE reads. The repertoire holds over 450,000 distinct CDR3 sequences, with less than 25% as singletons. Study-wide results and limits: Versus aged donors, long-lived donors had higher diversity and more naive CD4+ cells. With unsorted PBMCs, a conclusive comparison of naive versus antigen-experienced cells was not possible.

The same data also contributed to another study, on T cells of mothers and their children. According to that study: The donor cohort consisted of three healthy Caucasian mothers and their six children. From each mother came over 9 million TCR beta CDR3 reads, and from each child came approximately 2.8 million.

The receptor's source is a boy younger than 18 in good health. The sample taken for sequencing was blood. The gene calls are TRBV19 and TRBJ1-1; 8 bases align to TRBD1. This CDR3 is CASNAGTGNTEAFF. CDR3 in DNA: TGTGCCAGTAACGCCGGGACAGGGAACACTGAAGCTTTCTTT. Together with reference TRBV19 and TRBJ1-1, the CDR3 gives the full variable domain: DGGITQSPKYLFRKEGQNVTLSCEQNLNHDAMYWYRQDPGQGLRLIYYSQIVNDFQKGDIAEGYSVSREKKESFPLTVTSAQKNPTAFYLCASNAGTGNTEAFFGQGTRLTVV.